The next 7 T cell receptor beta chains were all read from a single sample in a study of cytomegalovirus exposure and HLA in healthy donors. The method was immunoSEQ multiplex PCR; TCRdb's version includes in-frame clones alone and lacks a portion of them. The table records about 280,000 clones, around nine tenths of them present only once. Material for sequencing was PBMCs. These receptors all stem from a woman under 30 in good health and CMV-seronegative.

The rearrangement links TRBV4-1 to TRBJ2-2, with D tentatively TRBD2 (12 bases). From germline, CDR1 is MGHRA and CDR2 YSYEKL. The CDR3 runs 20 residues. V was cut by 1 base and J by 7 bases, with 28 bases left in between. The CDR3 protein is CASSQGGQGASGRAFGELFF. Written as DNA, the CDR3 is TGCGCCAGCAGCCAAGGCGGACAGGGGGCTAGCGGGAGGGCCTTCGGGGAGCTGTTTTTT.

CDR3 sequence: CATSREGDAYNEQFF. CDR3 in DNA: TGTGCCACCAGCAGAGAGGGAGACGCTTACAATGAGCAGTTCTTC. This chain joins TRBV15 and TRBJ2-1, with a possible D match to TRBD2 (5 bases). V gave up 0 bases and J gave up 4 bases, with 10 bases separating them. Germline CDR1 and CDR2: LNHNV and YYDKDF (reference sequence). The CDR3 totals 15 residues.

The chain's CDR3 is CASSGDRQETQYF. CDR3 DNA sequence: TGTGCCAGCAGTGGGGACAGACAAGAGACCCAGTACTTC. The chain combines TRBV2 with TRBJ2-5, with 7 bases aligning to TRBD1. Per the germline V gene, CDR1 is SNHLY and CDR2 is FYNNEI. This CDR3 region has 13 residues. V dropped 4 bases and J dropped 2; count of bases not matched to a gene: 1.

The chain uses TRBV27 and TRBJ1-1, with a weak D call TRBD1 (6 bases). Trimming shortened V by 2 bases and J by 4 bases, and 11 bases separated the two germline ends. In germline, CDR1 is MNHEY, CDR2 SMNVEV (reference sequence). The CDR3 loop spans 14 amino acids. DNA of the CDR3: TGTGCCAGCAGTTTAGGGGGCCGGGTCACTGAAGCTTTCTTT. Translation: CASSLGGRVTEAFF.

This chain connects TRBV9 to TRBJ2-3; D unclear. V lost 7 bases and J 4 bases, leaving 10 bases between the germline ends. This CDR3 contains 12 residues. CDR1 is SGDLS and CDR2 is YYNGEE in the germline V gene. The DNA of the CDR3 is TGTGCCAGCGGGCCCCTCGCAGATACGCAGTATTTT. Encoded protein: CASGPLADTQYF.

The chain joins TRBV9 to TRBJ2-1; no firm D call. The germline V gene encodes CDR1 SGDLS and CDR2 YYNGEE. CDR3 length: 12 amino acids. V was pared by 4 bases and J by 7 bases, with 9 bases between. The CDR3 bases are TGTGCCAGCAGCCCGCTCGGTAATGAGCAGTTCTTC. Its protein is CASSPLGNEQFF.

The CDR3 loop is CASSQGVSRGLASNEQFF. CDR3 nucleotides: TGCGCCAGCAGCCAAGGGGTGTCGAGGGGACTAGCGTCCAATGAGCAGTTCTTC. The gene calls are TRBV4-3 and TRBJ2-1; 10 bases map to TRBD2. The V segment lost 1 base and the J segment 6 bases; nucleotides outside the gene matches: 12. Germline V gene sequence: CDR1 LGHNA, CDR2 YSLEER. This CDR3 is 18 amino acids long.